This paragraph covers one T cell receptor (beta chain) sequence. The data were taken from a study of blood T cell repertoires in COVID-19. At the level of the study: Sites in the United States, Italy and Spain provided acute and convalescent COVID-19 samples. PBMCs, B-cell-depleted T cells, or T cells provided the cDNA or gDNA that made up the material.

The junction had 3 bases not matched to a gene; V was cut back by 4 bases and J by 4 bases. The CDR3 is 13 amino acids. The V gene's germline CDR1 is SGHTA and CDR2 FQGNSA. Clones were read by immunoSEQ multiplex PCR, and TCRdb kept only the in-frame ones, dropping some. This sample has roughly 170,000 clones, with roughly 80% found just once. The V gene is TRBV7-2, the J gene TRBJ1-2; 7 bases map to TRBD1. Source material: PBMCs or T cells enriched from blood (not recorded which). The sequence was obtained from a man in his fifties or sixties who had recovered from COVID-19. In DNA, the CDR3 is TGTGCCAGCAGCTCGGACAGGTCCTATGGCTACACCTTC. The encoded protein is CASSSDRSYGYTF.